This TCR beta chain derives from a study of response to subunit inactivated influenza vaccine. Study conclusions and caveats: The authors offered the suggestion that each seasonal influenza vaccination recruits few new T cells.

Each CDR3 protein is one row after TCRdb ran MiXCR on the RT-PCR reads. The table has 500,000 to 550,000 distinct CDR3 sequences, 7.2% seen once. This clonotype showed up many times. Its target is unknown. The CDR3 has 14 amino acids. V dropped 3 bases and J dropped 5; count of bases not matched to a gene: 3. The sequenced sample was PBMCs from blood, obtained around 25 months after vaccination. The chain links TRBV12-3 or TRBV12-4 to TRBJ1-4, with TRBD1 matching 7 bases. The receptor's source is a man aged 50 to 69 who received an inactivated influenza vaccine. The CDR3 protein is CASSFTTGNEKLFF. The CDR3 DNA follows: TGTGCCAGCAGTTTTACGACAGGGAATGAAAAACTGTTTTTT.